Each of the 2 T cell receptor beta chains below was sequenced from the same sample in a study of radiotherapy plus CTLA-4 blockade in lung cancer. TCRdb's copy holds only in-frame clones and misses some; the assay was immunoSEQ multiplex PCR. The sample holds over 75,000 clones, 83% seen once. The sample consisted of peripheral blood, taken from a patient treated with radiotherapy plus ipilimumab. The receptors come from a human donor with non-small cell lung cancer who had stable disease on radiotherapy plus ipilimumab.

The chain recombines TRBV7-7 with TRBJ1-3; no reliable D call. V gave up 1 base and J gave up 0 bases, with 7 bases separating them. The CDR3 spans 15 residues. CDR1 is SSHAT, CDR2 FNYEAQ, per germline (reference sequence). CDR3 nucleotides: TGTGCCAGCAGCTTAGATACCAGCTCTGGAAACACCATATATTTT. It encodes CASSLDTSSGNTIYF.

This chain links TRBV6-1 with TRBJ1-5; D is unclear. CDR3 length: 13 amino acids. The germline V and J ends were trimmed by 1 base and 3 bases, with 4 bases remaining between them. Germline CDR1 reads MNHNS; CDR2 reads SASEGT. The CDR3 spells CASSEGTNQPQHF. CDR3 bases: TGTGCCAGCAGTGAAGGTACCAATCAGCCCCAGCATTTT.